What follows are 2 T cell receptor beta chains derived from one specimen sequenced in a study of CD8 T cells in Susac syndrome. With random hexamers, roughly 0.5 to 1 ug RNA was reverse transcribed. TCRdb re-analysed the immunoSEQ multiplex PCR reads in MiXCR, keeping a single row per CDR3 protein. Found here are approximately 120,000 distinct CDR3 sequences, about 90% of them singletons; the top ten hold 0.13% to 0.15%. The sequenced sample consisted of CD4+ T cells from PBMCs. All receptors derive from a human donor in good health.

This chain uses TRBV12-5 with TRBJ1-5, with D unclear. The CDR3 length is 15 residues. With 6 bases removed from V and 1 base from J, the gap between germline ends came to 13 bases. Per germline, CDR1 LGHNT and CDR2 FRNRAP. CDR3 loop: CASGLVGLSNQPQHF. For the CDR3, the DNA is TGTGCTAGTGGCCTAGTCGGTTTAAGCAATCAGCCCCAGCATTTT.

The chain links TRBV29-1 to TRBJ1-2; D is unresolved. CDR1 SQVTM and CDR2 ANQGSEA come from the germline V gene. This CDR3 contains 8 residues. The ends were cut back, 8 bases at V and 8 bases at J, with 6 bases in the middle. CDR3 nucleotide sequence: TGCAGCCTTCCGGGCTACACCTTC. Protein product: CSLPGYTF.